This TCR beta chain was recovered during a study of shared T cell receptors in the human thymus. Measured with immunoSEQ multiplex PCR; TCRdb has only the in-frame clones, and not every one. The sample contains 500,000 to 550,000 clones, approximately 80% of which appear only once. This same sample was also taken into another study, of human thymus T cells. That report notes: Donors were healthy Finnish infants having corrective surgery for congenital heart defects. It was from resections taken during corrective heart surgery that the thymus tissue came. V and J gene usage appeared biased in thymic and blood repertoires. The related literature has documented a marked overlap of thymic repertoires among unrelated individuals.

The clonotype originates from a boy younger than two with a congenital heart defect. Sequences were obtained from thymocytes.

The DNA for the CDR3 is TGTGCCAACCTCTTTGGTGCGGAGTCGGAGCAGTACTTC. Translation gives CANLFGAESEQYF. This rearrangement joins TRBV27 to TRBJ2-7; D gene unclear. The germline V gene has CDR1 MNHEY and CDR2 SMNVEV (reference sequence). Trimming pared 10 bases from V and 7 bases from J, leaving 20 bases between. This CDR3 is 13 amino acids long.